This entry lists 2 T cell receptor beta chains sequenced from one sample in a study of T cell clones after liver transplantation (dated 2019 in TCRdb). Library generation was performed with the immunoSEQ multiplex PCR assay. The table was pulled from immuneACCESS by TCRdb, which kept in-frame rearrangements only. Such tables lose some clones; where checked, under half of the loss comes from unresolved V genes, and the rest has no known cause. The sample contains under 5,000 clones, more than 20% of them found a single time. In total, the top ten clones hold 14% of the sample. Their antigen targets remain unknown. To define alloreactive TCRbeta sequences, the proliferating CFSE-low cells from the MLR were sequenced. Sequencing input: CD4+ T cells from cultured PBMCs. Every receptor here comes from a human patient who received a liver transplant. Following transplantation, part of the T cell population may be supplied by the graft donor rather than the patient.

This clone has only a few counts. For the CDR3, the DNA is TGCGCCAGCAGCCAAGAGCCCGGCTCTGGAAACACCATATATTTT. Translated, it gives CASSQEPGSGNTIYF. This rearrangement joins TRBV4-3 to TRBJ1-3; D remains ambiguous. This CDR3 comprises 15 residues. Germline V gene sequence: CDR1 LGHNA, CDR2 YSLEER. V lost 0 bases and J lost 0, with 6 bases in between.

J is TRBJ2-5 and V is TRBV5-1, with D tentatively TRBD1 or TRBD2 (5 bases each). V was trimmed by 5 bases and J by 4 bases, leaving 18 bases between them. The CDR3 totals 15 residues. The V gene's germline CDR1 is SGHRS and CDR2 YFSETQ. The CDR3 nucleotides read TGCGCCAGCAGTCCGCCGCAGGGTGGAGGAGAGACCCAGTACTTC. Translating it yields CASSPPQGGGETQYF. The whole variable domain, remainder taken from reference TRBV5-1 and TRBJ2-5, is KAGVTQTPRYLIKTRGQQVTLSCSPISGHRSVSWYQQTPGQGLQFLFEYFSETQRNKGNFPGRFSGRQFSNSRSEMNVSTLELGDSALYLCASSPPQGGGETQYFGPGTRLLVL.